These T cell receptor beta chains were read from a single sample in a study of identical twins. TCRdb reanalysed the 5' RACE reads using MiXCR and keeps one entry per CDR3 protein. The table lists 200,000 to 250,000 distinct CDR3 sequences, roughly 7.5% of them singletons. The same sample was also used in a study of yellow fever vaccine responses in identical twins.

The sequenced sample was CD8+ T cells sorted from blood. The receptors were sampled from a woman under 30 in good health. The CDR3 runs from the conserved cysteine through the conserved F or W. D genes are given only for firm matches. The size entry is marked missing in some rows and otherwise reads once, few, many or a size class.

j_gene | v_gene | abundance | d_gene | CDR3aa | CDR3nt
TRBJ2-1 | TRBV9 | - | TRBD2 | CASSSRLGLADRNEQFF | TGTGCCAGCAGCTCGCGGTTGGGACTAGCGGATAGGAATGAGCAGTTCTTC
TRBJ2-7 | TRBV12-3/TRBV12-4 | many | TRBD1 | CASSIGTGGSYEQYF | TGTGCCAGCAGTATTGGGACAGGGGGATCCTACGAGCAGTACTTC
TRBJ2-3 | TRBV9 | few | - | CASSPWTTSSTDTQYF | TGTGCCAGCAGCCCATGGACTACCTCTAGCACAGATACGCAGTATTTT
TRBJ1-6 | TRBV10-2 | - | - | CASRGTRDSPLHF | TGCGCCAGCAGAGGGACGCGAGATTCACCCCTCCACTTT
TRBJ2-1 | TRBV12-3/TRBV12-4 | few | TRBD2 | CASSPQGLAGESSDEQFF | TGTGCCAGCAGCCCCCAAGGGCTAGCGGGAGAATCTTCTGATGAGCAGTTCTTC
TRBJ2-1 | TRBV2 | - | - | CASSEAFYNEQFF | TGTGCCAGCAGTGAGGCATTCTACAATGAGCAGTTCTTC
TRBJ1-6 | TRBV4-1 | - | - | CASSQSGGYNSPLHF | TGCGCCAGCAGCCAAAGTGGGGGGTATAATTCACCCCTCCACTTT
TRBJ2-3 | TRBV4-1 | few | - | CASSQGGRDQDTQYF | TGCGCCAGCAGCCAAGGGGGGCGGGACCAGGATACGCAGTATTTT
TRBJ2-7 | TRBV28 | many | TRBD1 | CASRRTGAYEQYF | TGTGCCAGCAGGCGAACAGGGGCCTACGAGCAGTACTTC
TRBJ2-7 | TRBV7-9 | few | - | CASSLGSGDEQYF | TGTGCCAGCAGCTTAGGGTCAGGGGATGAGCAGTACTTC
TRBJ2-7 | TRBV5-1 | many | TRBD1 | CASSKGQGARSGIYWNSYEQYF | TGCGCCAGCAGCAAAGGACAGGGGGCGCGCAGTGGGATCTATTGGAATTCCTACGAGCAGTACTTC
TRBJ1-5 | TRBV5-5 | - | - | CASSLGPVRQPQHF | TGTGCCAGCAGCTTAGGGCCCGTTCGGCAGCCCCAGCATTTT
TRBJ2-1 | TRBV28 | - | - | CASSLLSLSSYNEQFF | TGTGCCAGCAGTTTATTGTCCCTGAGCTCCTACAATGAGCAGTTCTTC
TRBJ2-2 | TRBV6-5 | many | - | CASSTLGELFF | TGTGCCAGCAGTACACTCGGGGAGCTGTTTTTT
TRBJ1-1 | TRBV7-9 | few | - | CASSRGQDTEAFF | TGTGCCAGCAGCAGGGGTCAGGACACTGAAGCTTTCTTT
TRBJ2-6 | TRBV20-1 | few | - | CSARDFGSSGANVLTF | TGCAGTGCTAGAGATTTCGGGTCCTCTGGGGCCAACGTCCTGACTTTC
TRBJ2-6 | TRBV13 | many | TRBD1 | CASSLYRGSGANVLTF | TGTGCCAGCAGCTTATACAGGGGCTCTGGGGCCAACGTCCTGACTTTC
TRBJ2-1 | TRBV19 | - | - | CASSITRVWEQFF | TGTGCCAGTAGTATAACTAGGGTTTGGGAGCAGTTCTTC
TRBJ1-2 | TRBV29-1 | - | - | CSVDLGSNYGYTF | TGCAGCGTTGATTTGGGGTCCAACTATGGCTACACCTTC
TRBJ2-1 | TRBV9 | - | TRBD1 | CASNLQGNSYNEQFF | TGTGCCAGCAACTTACAGGGGAACTCCTACAATGAGCAGTTCTTC